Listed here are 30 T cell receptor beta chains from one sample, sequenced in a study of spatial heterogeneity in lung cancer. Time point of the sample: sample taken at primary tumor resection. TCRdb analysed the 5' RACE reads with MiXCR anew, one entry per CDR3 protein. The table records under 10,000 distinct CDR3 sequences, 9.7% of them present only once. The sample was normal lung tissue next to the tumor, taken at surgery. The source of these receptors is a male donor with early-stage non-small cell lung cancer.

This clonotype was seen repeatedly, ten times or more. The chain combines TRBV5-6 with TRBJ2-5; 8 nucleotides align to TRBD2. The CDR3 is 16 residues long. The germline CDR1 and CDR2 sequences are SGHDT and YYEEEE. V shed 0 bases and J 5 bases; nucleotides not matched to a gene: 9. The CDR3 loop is CASSLGERGNSETQYF. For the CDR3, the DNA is TGTGCCAGCAGCTTGGGCGAGCGGGGGAATTCGGAGACCCAGTACTTC.

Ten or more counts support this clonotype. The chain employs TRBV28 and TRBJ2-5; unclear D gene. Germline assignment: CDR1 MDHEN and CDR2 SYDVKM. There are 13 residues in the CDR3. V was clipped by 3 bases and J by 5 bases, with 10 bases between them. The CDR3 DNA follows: TGTGCCAGCAGTTTCTGGGTCGGGGAGACCCAGTACTTC. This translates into CASSFWVGETQYF. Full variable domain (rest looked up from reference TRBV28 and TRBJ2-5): DVKVTQSSRYLVKRTGEKVFLECVQDMDHENMFWYRQDPGLGLRLIYFSYDVKMKEKGDIPEGYSVSREKKERFSLILESASTNQTSMYLCASSFWVGETQYFGPGTRLLVL.

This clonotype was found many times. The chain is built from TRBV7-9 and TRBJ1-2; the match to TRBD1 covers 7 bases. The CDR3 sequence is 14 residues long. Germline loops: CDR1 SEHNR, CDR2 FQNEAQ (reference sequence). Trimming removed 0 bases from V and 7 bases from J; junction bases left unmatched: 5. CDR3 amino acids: CASSLAGTAFGYTF. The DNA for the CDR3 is TGTGCCAGCAGCTTAGCGGGGACAGCTTTTGGCTACACCTTC. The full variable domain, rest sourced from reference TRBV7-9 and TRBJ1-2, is DTGVSQNPRHKITKRGQNVTFRCDPISEHNRLYWYRQTLGQGPEFLTYFQNEAQLEKSRLLSDRFSAERPKGSFSTLEIQRTEQGDSAMYLCASSLAGTAFGYTFGSGTRLTVV.

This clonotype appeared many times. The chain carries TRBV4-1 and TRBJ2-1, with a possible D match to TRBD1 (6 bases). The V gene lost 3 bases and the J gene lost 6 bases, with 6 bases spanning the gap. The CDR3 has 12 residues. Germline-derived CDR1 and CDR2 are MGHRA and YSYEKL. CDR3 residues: CASSHRGNEQFF. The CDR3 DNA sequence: TGCGCCAGCAGCCACAGGGGCAATGAGCAGTTCTTC.

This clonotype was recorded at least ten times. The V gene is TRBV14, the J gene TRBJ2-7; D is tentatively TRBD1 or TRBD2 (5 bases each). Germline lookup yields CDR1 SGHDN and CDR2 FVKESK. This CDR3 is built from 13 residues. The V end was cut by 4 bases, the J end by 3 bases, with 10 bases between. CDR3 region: CASSPRGSYEQYF. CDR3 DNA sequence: TGTGCCAGCAGCCCCCGGGGCAGCTACGAGCAGTACTTC.

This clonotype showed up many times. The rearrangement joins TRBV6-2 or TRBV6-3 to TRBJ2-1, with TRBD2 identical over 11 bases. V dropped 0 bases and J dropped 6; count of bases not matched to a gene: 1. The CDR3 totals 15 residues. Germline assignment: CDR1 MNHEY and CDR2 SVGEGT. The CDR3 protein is CASSYSSGGANEQFF. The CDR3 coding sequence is TGTGCCAGCAGTTACTCTAGCGGGGGGGCCAATGAGCAGTTCTTC.

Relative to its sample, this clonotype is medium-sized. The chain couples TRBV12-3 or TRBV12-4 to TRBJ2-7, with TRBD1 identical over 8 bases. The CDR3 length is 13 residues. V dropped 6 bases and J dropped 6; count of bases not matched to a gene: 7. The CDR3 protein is CASSLRGTGEQYF. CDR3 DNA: TGTGCCAGCAGCCTCCGAGGGACAGGCGAGCAGTACTTC.

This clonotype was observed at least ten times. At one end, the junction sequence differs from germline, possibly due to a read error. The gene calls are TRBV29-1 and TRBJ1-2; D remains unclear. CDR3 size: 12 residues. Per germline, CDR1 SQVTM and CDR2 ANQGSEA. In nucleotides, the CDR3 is TGCAGCGTTGAAGTAGCCCCCTATAGCTACACCTTC. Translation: CSVEVAPYSYTF.

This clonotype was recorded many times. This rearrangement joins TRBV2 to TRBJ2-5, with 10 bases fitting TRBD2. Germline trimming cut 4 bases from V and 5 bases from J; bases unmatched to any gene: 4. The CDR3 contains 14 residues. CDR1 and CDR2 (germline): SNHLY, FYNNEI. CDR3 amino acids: CASSGERGGETQYF. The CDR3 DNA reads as TGTGCCAGCAGTGGAGAGCGGGGGGGTGAGACCCAGTACTTC.

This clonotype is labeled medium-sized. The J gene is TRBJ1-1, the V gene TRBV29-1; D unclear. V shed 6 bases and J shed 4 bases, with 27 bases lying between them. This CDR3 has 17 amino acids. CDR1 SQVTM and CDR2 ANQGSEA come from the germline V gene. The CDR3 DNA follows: TGCAGCGTGAAGGTTGGCAGGTTCGGGCAGTATGGCACTGAAGCTTTCTTT. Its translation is CSVKVGRFGQYGTEAFF. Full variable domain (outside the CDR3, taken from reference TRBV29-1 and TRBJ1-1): SAVISQKPSRDICQRGTSLTIQCQVDSQVTMMFWYRQQPGQSLTLIATANQGSEATYESGFVIDKFPISRPNLTFSTLTVSNMSPEDSSIYLCSVKVGRFGQYGTEAFFGQGTRLTVV.

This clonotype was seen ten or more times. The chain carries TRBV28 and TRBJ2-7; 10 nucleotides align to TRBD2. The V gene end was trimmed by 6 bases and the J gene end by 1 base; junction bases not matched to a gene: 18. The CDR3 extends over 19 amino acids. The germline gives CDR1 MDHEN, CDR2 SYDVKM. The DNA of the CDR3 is TGTGCCAGCAGCAAAGGCCACAGAGCGGGAGGGGAACCTTCCTACGAGCAGTACTTC. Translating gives CASSKGHRAGGEPSYEQYF.

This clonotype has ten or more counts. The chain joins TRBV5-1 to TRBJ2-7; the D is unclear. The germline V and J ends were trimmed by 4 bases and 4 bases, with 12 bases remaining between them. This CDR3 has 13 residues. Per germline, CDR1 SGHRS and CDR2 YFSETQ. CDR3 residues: CASSPAEGYEQYF. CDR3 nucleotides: TGCGCCAGCAGCCCCGCAGAAGGGTACGAGCAGTACTTC.

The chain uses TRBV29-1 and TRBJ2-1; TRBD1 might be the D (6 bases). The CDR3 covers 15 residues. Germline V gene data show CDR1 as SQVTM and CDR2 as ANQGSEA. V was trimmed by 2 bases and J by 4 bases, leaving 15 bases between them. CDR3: CSVELQGRAYNEQFF. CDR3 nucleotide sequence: TGCAGCGTTGAACTACAGGGCCGAGCGTACAATGAGCAGTTCTTC.

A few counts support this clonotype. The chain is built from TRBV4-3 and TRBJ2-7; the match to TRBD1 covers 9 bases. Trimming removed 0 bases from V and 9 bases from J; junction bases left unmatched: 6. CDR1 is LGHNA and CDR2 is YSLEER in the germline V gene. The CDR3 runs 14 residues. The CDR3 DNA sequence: TGCGCCAGCAGCCAAGATCCACAGGGGGCCGGGCAGTACTTC. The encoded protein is CASSQDPQGAGQYF.

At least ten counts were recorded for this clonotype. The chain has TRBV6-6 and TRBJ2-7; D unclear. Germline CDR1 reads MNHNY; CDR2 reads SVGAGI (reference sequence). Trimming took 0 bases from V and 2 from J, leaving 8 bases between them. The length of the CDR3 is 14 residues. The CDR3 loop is CASSYSGNPYEQYF. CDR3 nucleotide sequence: TGTGCCAGCAGTTACTCAGGGAACCCCTACGAGCAGTACTTC.

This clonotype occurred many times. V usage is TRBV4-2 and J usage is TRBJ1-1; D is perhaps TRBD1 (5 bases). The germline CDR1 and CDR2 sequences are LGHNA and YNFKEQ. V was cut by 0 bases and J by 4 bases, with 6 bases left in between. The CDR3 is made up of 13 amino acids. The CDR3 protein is CASSQETGTEAFF. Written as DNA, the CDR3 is TGTGCCAGCAGCCAAGAAACAGGCACTGAAGCTTTCTTT.

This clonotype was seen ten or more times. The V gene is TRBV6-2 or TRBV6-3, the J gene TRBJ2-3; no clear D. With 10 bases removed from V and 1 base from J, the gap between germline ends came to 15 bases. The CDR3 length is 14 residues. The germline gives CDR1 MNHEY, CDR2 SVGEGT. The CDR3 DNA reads TGTGCCACCGGACGGAGTCTAGGCACAGATACGCAGTATTTT. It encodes CATGRSLGTDTQYF.

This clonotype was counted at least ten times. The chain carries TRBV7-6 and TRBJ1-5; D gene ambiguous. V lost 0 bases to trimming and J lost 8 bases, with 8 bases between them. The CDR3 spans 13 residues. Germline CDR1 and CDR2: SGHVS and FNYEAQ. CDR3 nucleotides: TGTGCCAGCAGCTTAGCGGAGGGAAAGCCCCAGCATTTT. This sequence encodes CASSLAEGKPQHF. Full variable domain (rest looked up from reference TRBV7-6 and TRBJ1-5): GAGVSQSPRYKVTKRGQDVALRCDPISGHVSLYWYRQALGQGPEFLTYFNYEAQQDKSGLPNDRFSAERPEGSISTLTIQRTEQRDSAMYRCASSLAEGKPQHFGDGTRLSIL.

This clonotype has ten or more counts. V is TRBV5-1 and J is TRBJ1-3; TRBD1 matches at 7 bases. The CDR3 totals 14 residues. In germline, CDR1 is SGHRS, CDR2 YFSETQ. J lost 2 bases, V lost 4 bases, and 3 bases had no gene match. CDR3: CASSKGTAGNTIYF. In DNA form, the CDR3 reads TGCGCCAGCAGCAAAGGGACAGCTGGAAACACCATATATTTT.

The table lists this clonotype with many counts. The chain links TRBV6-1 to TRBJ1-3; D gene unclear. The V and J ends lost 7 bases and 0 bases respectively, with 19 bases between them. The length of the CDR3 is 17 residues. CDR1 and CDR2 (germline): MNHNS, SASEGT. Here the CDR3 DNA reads TGTGCCAGCATCGAAAGGCCTTTTCCTCGCTCTGGAAACACCATATATTTT. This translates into CASIERPFPRSGNTIYF.

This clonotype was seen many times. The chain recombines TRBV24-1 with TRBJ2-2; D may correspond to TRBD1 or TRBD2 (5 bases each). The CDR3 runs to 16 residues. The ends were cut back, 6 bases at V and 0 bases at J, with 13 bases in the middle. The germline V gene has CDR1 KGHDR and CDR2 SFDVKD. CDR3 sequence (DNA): TGTGCCACCAGTACCGGGACGGCCGCGAACACCGGGGAGCTGTTTTTT. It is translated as CATSTGTAANTGELFF.

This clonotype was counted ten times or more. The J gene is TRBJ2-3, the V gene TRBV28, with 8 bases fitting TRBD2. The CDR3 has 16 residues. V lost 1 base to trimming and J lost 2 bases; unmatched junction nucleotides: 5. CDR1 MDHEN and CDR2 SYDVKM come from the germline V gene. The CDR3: CASSLSQREFTDTQYF. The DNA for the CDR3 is TGTGCCAGCAGTTTATCCCAGCGGGAGTTCACAGATACGCAGTATTTT.

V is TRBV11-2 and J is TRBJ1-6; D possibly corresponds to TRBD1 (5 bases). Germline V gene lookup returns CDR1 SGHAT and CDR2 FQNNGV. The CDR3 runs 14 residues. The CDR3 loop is CGRTGLGTNSPLHF. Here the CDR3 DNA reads TGTGGCAGGACCGGCTTGGGGACGAATTCACCCCTCCACTTT.

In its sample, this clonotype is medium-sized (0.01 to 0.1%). CDR3 bases: TGCGCCAGCAGCCCCGTAACGGCTATTCTAGCCAAAAACATTCAGTACTTC. Encoded protein: CASSPVTAILAKNIQYF. V usage is TRBV4-1 and J usage is TRBJ2-4; D is ambiguous. The germline gives CDR1 MGHRA, CDR2 YSYEKL. This CDR3 spans 17 amino acids. Between the trimmed V and J ends, which lost 4 bases and 0 bases, there was a span of 16 bases.

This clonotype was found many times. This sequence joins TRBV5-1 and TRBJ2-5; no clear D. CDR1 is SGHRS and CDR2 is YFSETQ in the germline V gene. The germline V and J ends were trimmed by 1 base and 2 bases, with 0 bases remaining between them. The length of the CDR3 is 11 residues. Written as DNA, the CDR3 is TGCGCCAGCAGCTTGCAAGAGACCCAGTACTTC. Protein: CASSLQETQYF.

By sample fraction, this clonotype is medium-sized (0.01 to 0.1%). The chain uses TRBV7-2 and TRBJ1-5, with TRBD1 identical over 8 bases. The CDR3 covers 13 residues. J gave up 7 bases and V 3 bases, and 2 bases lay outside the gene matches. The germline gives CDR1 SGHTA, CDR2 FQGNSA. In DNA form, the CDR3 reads TGTGCCAGCAGCTTCAACAGGGGGCAGCCCCAGCATTTT. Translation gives CASSFNRGQPQHF.

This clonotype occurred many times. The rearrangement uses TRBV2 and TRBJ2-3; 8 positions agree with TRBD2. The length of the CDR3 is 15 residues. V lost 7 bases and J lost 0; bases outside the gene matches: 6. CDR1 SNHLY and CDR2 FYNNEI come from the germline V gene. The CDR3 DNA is TGTGCCAGCACCGCGGGGGGTACCAGCACAGATACGCAGTATTTT. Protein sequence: CASTAGGTSTDTQYF.

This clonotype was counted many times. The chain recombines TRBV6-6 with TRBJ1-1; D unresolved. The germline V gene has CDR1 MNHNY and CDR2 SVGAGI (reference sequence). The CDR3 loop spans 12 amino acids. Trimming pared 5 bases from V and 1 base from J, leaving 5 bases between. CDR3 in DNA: TGTGCCAGCAGTCCTCCGAACACTGAAGCTTTCTTT. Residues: CASSPPNTEAFF.

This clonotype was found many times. CDR3 in DNA: TGTGCCAGCCATAGGGGATCATCAATCAACACCGGGGAGCTGTTTTTT. Translated, it gives CASHRGSSINTGELFF. This chain links TRBV6-1 with TRBJ2-2, with D tentatively TRBD1 (5 bases). The CDR3 is 16 amino acids. V was shortened by 8 bases and J by 2 bases, with 18 bases between the two germline ends. Germline V CDR1 and CDR2: MNHNS, SASEGT.

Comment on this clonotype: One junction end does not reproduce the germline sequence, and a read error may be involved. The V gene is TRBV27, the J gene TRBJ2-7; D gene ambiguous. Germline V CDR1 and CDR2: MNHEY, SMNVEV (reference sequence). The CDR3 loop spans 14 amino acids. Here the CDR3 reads CSSSLLAPIWEQYF. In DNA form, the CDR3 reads TGTTCCAGCAGTTTACTGGCTCCCATATGGGAGCAGTACTTC.